Listed here are 16 T cell receptor beta chains from one sample, sequenced in a study of blood T cell repertoires in COVID-19. Sequencing used immunoSEQ multiplex PCR; TCRdb keeps in-frame clones, though not all of them. This sample carries more than 85,000 clones, approximately 81% of them seen once, and the ten largest clones take about 38%. The specimen sequenced was peripheral blood. These receptors were collected from a man older than 75 with acute or convalescent COVID-19.

The V call is TRBV9, the J call TRBJ1-6, with TRBD1 matching over 10 bases. Germline V lookup: CDR1 SGDLS, CDR2 YYNGEE. The CDR3 length is 14 residues. With V trimmed by 4 bases and J by 7 bases, 2 bases remained unmatched. The CDR3 nucleotides are TGTGCCAGCAGCTTGGGACAGGGGAATTCACCCCTCCACTTT. It yields the protein CASSLGQGNSPLHF.

The chain joins TRBV5-4 to TRBJ2-7, with TRBD2 matching over 14 bases. The J segment lost 5 bases and the V segment lost 0 bases, leaving 4 bases of the junction unmatched. The CDR3 loop spans 16 amino acids. Germline V CDR1 and CDR2: SGHNT, YYREEE (reference sequence). The CDR3 DNA sequence: TGTGCCAGCAGCTTGGCCGGGACTAGCGGGAGCAACGAGCAGTACTTC. Protein: CASSLAGTSGSNEQYF.

This clone is a singleton in its sample. This sequence joins TRBV11-3 and TRBJ2-1; a weak D match, TRBD2 (5 bases). Trimming took off 1 base at V and 6 bases at J, with 10 bases between the two ends. CDR1 is SGHNT, CDR2 YENEEA, per germline. The CDR3 covers 14 residues. The CDR3 sequence: CASSLGGQVNEQFF. CDR3 DNA sequence: TGTGCCAGCAGCTTAGGCGGGCAAGTCAATGAGCAGTTCTTC. Full variable domain (remainder filled in from reference TRBV11-3 and TRBJ2-1): EAGVVQSPRYKIIEKKQPVAFWCNPISGHNTLYWYLQNLGQGPELLIRYENEEAVDDSQLPKDRFSAERLKGVDSTLKIQPAELGDSAVYLCASSLGGQVNEQFFGPGTRLTVL.

The chain combines TRBV24-1 with TRBJ2-5; perhaps TRBD2 as D (5 bases). Germline V gives CDR1 KGHDR, CDR2 SFDVKD. This CDR3 has 14 residues. Trimming left V 4 bases short and J 5 bases short, with 13 bases between. DNA of the CDR3: TGTGCCACCAGTGACCGGGGAGTGGGGGAGACCCAGTACTTC. Translating gives CATSDRGVGETQYF.

The rearrangement joins TRBV5-1 to TRBJ2-3; TRBD1 matches at 9 bases. J gave up 1 base and V 0 bases, and 3 bases lay outside the gene matches. This CDR3 region has 16 residues. Germline V CDR1 and CDR2: SGHRS, YFSETQ. Written as DNA, the CDR3 is TGCGCCAGCAGCTTGGAGGGACAGGGACGCACAGATACGCAGTATTTT. Its translation: CASSLEGQGRTDTQYF.

This chain's CDR3 is CASRITLGENTEAFF. The CDR3, as DNA: TGTGCCAGCAGAATAACCCTGGGAGAGAACACTGAAGCTTTCTTT. The V and J genes are TRBV2 and TRBJ1-1; D gene uncertain. CDR3 length: 15 amino acids. The ends were cut back, 6 bases at V and 1 base at J, with 15 bases in the middle. Germline V gives CDR1 SNHLY, CDR2 FYNNEI.

On this clone itself: In the same sample, other DNA sequences code for this CDR3. The chain employs TRBV25-1 and TRBJ2-2; possible D gene TRBD1, 5 bases. With 6 bases removed from V and 3 bases from J, the gap between germline ends came to 8 bases. CDR3 length: 13 residues. The germline CDR1 and CDR2 sequences are MGHDK and SYGVNS. DNA for the CDR3: TGTGCCAGCAGGGGGCAGTACACCGGGGAGCTGTTTTTT. It codes for CASRGQYTGELFF. The whole variable domain, filled in from reference TRBV25-1 and TRBJ2-2, reads EADIYQTPRYLVIGTGKKITLECSQTMGHDKMYWYQQDPGMELHLIHYSYGVNSTEKGDLSSESTVSRIRTEHFPLTLESARPSHTSQYLCASRGQYTGELFFGEGSRLTVL.

The chain has TRBV18 and TRBJ1-5; 7 bases line up with TRBD1. Germline CDR1 reads KGHSH; CDR2 reads LQKENI. Trimming at V came to 6 bases and at J to 1 base, leaving 6 bases not matched to a gene. The length of the CDR3 is 15 residues. The CDR3 nucleotides are TGTGCCAGCTCCGTCTCAGGGGGGAGCAATCAGCCCCAGCATTTT. Protein: CASSVSGGSNQPQHF.

The DNA for the CDR3 is TGTGCCAGCAGTTACTCTGGTTTGAACAGGGGCCAGCCCCAGCATTTT. Protein sequence: CASSYSGLNRGQPQHF. The chain is built from TRBV6-2 or TRBV6-3 and TRBJ1-5, with TRBD1 identical over 7 bases. Germline V CDR1 and CDR2: MNHEY, SVGEGT. This CDR3 has 16 residues. V lost 0 bases, J lost 7 bases, and 9 bases stayed unmatched.

V usage is TRBV28 and J usage is TRBJ1-1, with 7 bases that match TRBD1. The CDR3 contains 13 residues. Germline loops: CDR1 MDHEN, CDR2 SYDVKM. The V and J ends lost 5 bases and 11 bases, in that order; junction bases with no gene match: 11. CDR3 DNA sequence: TGTGCCAGCAGTCCAACACAGGGGTCGGTGGCTTTCTTT. Amino acid sequence: CASSPTQGSVAFF. Drawing the rest from reference TRBV28 and TRBJ1-1, the complete variable domain is DVKVTQSSRYLVKRTGEKVFLECVQDMDHENMFWYRQDPGLGLRLIYFSYDVKMKEKGDIPEGYSVSREKKERFSLILESASTNQTSMYLCASSPTQGSVAFFGQGTRLTVV.

This clone showed up just once. This chain joins TRBV19 and TRBJ1-1; D gene uncertain. The CDR3 totals 13 residues. Germline assignment: CDR1 LNHDA and CDR2 SQIVND (reference sequence). The germline V and J ends were trimmed by 6 bases and 5 bases, with 13 bases remaining between them. The CDR3 reads CASRRGMGTEAFF. The CDR3 nucleotides are TGTGCCAGTAGAAGAGGGATGGGGACTGAAGCTTTCTTT.

The chain joins TRBV28 to TRBJ2-1; TRBD2 might be the D (6 bases). The germline V gene encodes CDR1 MDHEN and CDR2 SYDVKM. The CDR3 has 14 residues. The germline V and J ends were trimmed by 7 bases and 4 bases, with 14 bases remaining between them. The CDR3 sequence: CASTRGGPYNEQFF. The CDR3 bases are TGTGCCAGCACCCGAGGAGGGCCTTACAATGAGCAGTTCTTC.

The genes are TRBV6-5 and TRBJ2-7, with D perhaps matching TRBD2 (5 bases). The CDR3 contains 14 residues. Looked up from germline, CDR1 is MNHEY and CDR2 is SVGAGI. V dropped 7 bases and J dropped 2 bases, with 15 bases sitting between them. The DNA for the CDR3 is TGTGCCAGCACAAAGGGAGCGAGGGCCTACGAGCAGTACTTC. Amino acid sequence: CASTKGARAYEQYF.

A word on this clone: One junction end disagrees with the germline gene, perhaps due to a read error. The chain links TRBV7-7 to TRBJ2-5; no reliable D call. The CDR3 totals 15 residues. Germline V CDR1 and CDR2: SSHAT, FNYEAQ (reference sequence). In nucleotides, the CDR3 is TGTGCTAGCAGCTTCGAAGGAGCAAACCAAGAGACCCAGTACTTC. Translation: CASSFEGANQETQYF.

This rearrangement joins TRBV25-1 to TRBJ2-1; 10 bases fit TRBD1. The CDR3 runs to 14 residues. The germline gives CDR1 MGHDK, CDR2 SYGVNS. The ends lost 6 bases at V and 6 bases at J; junction bases unmatched: 5. The chain's CDR3 is CASRGQGGPNEQFF. In nucleotides, the CDR3 is TGTGCCAGCAGAGGACAGGGGGGCCCCAATGAGCAGTTCTTC.

This rearrangement joins TRBV11-3 to TRBJ2-7; 8 bases are shared with TRBD2. CDR1 and CDR2 from the germline V gene are SGHNT and YENEEA. With 0 bases clipped from V and 6 bases from J, the junction kept 10 bases outside the gene matches. The length of the CDR3 is 16 residues. This CDR3 reads CASSLDSGTSAVEQYF. The CDR3 bases are TGTGCCAGCAGCTTAGATTCGGGGACTAGTGCGGTCGAGCAGTACTTC.